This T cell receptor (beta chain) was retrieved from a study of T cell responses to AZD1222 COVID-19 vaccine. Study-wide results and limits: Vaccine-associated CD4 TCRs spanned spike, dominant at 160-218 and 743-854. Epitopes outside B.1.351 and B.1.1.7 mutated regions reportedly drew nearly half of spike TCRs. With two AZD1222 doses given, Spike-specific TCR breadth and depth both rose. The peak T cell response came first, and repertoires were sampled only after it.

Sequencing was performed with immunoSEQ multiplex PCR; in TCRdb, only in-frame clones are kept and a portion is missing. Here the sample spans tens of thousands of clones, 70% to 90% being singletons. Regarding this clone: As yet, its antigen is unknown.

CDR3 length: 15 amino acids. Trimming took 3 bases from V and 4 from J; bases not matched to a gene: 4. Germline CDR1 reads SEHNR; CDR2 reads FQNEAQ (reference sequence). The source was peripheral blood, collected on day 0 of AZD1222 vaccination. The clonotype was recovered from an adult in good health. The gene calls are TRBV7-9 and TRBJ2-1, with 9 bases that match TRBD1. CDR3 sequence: CASSFTGGSYNEQFF. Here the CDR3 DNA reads TGTGCCAGCAGCTTTACAGGGGGCTCGTACAATGAGCAGTTCTTC.